Below are 5 T cell receptor beta chains sequenced from a single sample in a study of CD8 T cells in ankylosing spondylitis (dated by TCRdb to about 2017). Libraries were constructed by 5' RACE. The sequencer listed for this sample is Illumina HiSeq 2500. TCRdb passed the public sequencing reads through fastp at Q25 and MiXCR, retaining productive beta sequences. When rows share a CDR3 protein, they turn into one entry using the most common DNA and genes. The sample contains around 330,000 distinct CDR3 sequences, roughly 11% of them found a single time. The ten largest clones represent roughly 9% of the sample. Specimen: blood, either unsorted or a sorted T cell fraction (not recorded which). These TCRs come from a female donor with ankylosing spondylitis or in good health (not recorded which).

This clonotype appeared many times. This chain links TRBV20-1 with TRBJ2-5, with 9 bases fitting TRBD2. This CDR3 region has 14 residues. J lost 6 bases, V lost 3 bases, and 8 bases had no gene match. Germline values: CDR1 DFQATT, CDR2 SNEGSKA (reference sequence). CDR3 coding DNA: TGCAGTGCTAGTACCGGGACTAGCTTTCAGACCCAGTACTTC. Translating it yields CSASTGTSFQTQYF.

This clonotype was observed at least ten times. The V and J genes are TRBV24-1 and TRBJ2-1; D perhaps matches TRBD1 (7 bases). V was clipped by 5 bases and J by 4 bases, with 14 bases between them. Germline-derived CDR1 and CDR2 are KGHDR and SFDVKD. This CDR3 region has 15 residues. The CDR3: CATSAPGGKYNEQFF. In DNA form, the CDR3 reads TGTGCCACCAGTGCACCAGGGGGGAAATACAATGAGCAGTTCTTC.

This clonotype was seen many times. The V and J genes are TRBV29-1 and TRBJ2-2; D unresolved. V shed 0 bases and J shed 2 bases, with 4 bases lying between them. The germline V gene encodes CDR1 SQVTM and CDR2 ANQGSEA. The CDR3 contains 13 residues. CDR3 loop: CSVEEGNTGELFF. The CDR3 DNA is TGCAGCGTTGAAGAAGGAAACACCGGGGAGCTGTTTTTT.

There are a few counts of this clonotype. The chain links TRBV5-1 to TRBJ2-1; 10 positions match TRBD1. Germline V CDR1 and CDR2: SGHRS, YFSETQ. The CDR3 has 14 residues. V lost 2 bases to trimming and J lost 8 bases; unmatched junction nucleotides: 4. CDR3 protein: CASSLGTGDHEQFF. In DNA, the CDR3 is TGCGCCAGCAGCTTAGGGACAGGGGACCATGAGCAGTTCTTC. Variable domain in full (rest from reference TRBV5-1 and TRBJ2-1): KAGVTQTPRYLIKTRGQQVTLSCSPISGHRSVSWYQQTPGQGLQFLFEYFSETQRNKGNFPGRFSGRQFSNSRSEMNVSTLELGDSALYLCASSLGTGDHEQFFGPGTRLTVL.

This clonotype was picked up many times. V is TRBV5-1 and J is TRBJ2-1, with D possibly TRBD1 on 7 matching bases. Germline loops: CDR1 SGHRS, CDR2 YFSETQ. V lost 0 bases to trimming and J lost 7 bases, with 17 bases between them. CDR3 length equals 16 residues. CDR3 bases: TGCGCCAGCAGCTTGGAGGGGGGATTCAGGGGGAATGAGCAGTTCTTC. It is translated as CASSLEGGFRGNEQFF. The variable domain in full, with the rest retrieved from reference TRBV5-1 and TRBJ2-1, is KAGVTQTPRYLIKTRGQQVTLSCSPISGHRSVSWYQQTPGQGLQFLFEYFSETQRNKGNFPGRFSGRQFSNSRSEMNVSTLELGDSALYLCASSLEGGFRGNEQFFGPGTRLTVL.